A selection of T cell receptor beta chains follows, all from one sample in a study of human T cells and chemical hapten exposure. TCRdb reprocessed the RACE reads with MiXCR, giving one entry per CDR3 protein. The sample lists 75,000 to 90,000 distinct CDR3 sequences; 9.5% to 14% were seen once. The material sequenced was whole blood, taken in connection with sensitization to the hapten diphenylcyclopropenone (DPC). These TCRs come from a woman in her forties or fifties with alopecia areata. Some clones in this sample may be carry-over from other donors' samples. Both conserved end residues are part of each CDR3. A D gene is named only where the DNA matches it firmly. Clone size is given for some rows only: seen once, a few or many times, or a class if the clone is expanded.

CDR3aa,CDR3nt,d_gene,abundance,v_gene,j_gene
CASSFLTGGNQPQHF,TGTGCCAGCAGTTTCCTGACAGGTGGCAATCAGCCCCAGCATTTT,-,-,TRBV28,TRBJ1-5
CASSFLAGGVNEQFF,TGTGCCAGCAGCTTCCTAGCGGGAGGGGTCAATGAGCAGTTCTTC,TRBD2,many,TRBV5-6,TRBJ2-1
CASSYSTRGRYEQYF,TGTGCCAGCAGTTACTCGACCAGGGGGAGGTACGAGCAGTACTTC,-,many,TRBV6-5,TRBJ2-7
CASSPSGGAETQYF,TGTGCCAGCAGTCCCTCAGGGGGCGCAGAGACCCAGTACTTC,TRBD1,-,TRBV28,TRBJ2-5
CASSPPRELGDTQYF,TGTGCCAGCAGCCCCCCGCGGGAGTTAGGAGATACGCAGTATTTT,TRBD2,few,TRBV7-2,TRBJ2-3
CASSPSHNQETQYF,TGTGCCAGCAGCCCTTCACATAACCAAGAGACCCAGTACTTC,-,-,TRBV11-3,TRBJ2-5
CASSPRTSGDEQYF,TGTGCCAGCAGCCCCCGGACTAGCGGCGACGAGCAGTACTTC,TRBD2,once,TRBV9,TRBJ2-7
CASSQDPGGPGEQYF,TGTGCCAGCAGCCAAGACCCGGGAGGGCCGGGCGAGCAGTACTTC,TRBD2,few,TRBV3-1,TRBJ2-7
CASSQAAGGEGAGYTF,TGTGCCAGCAGCCAAGCGGCAGGGGGCGAAGGAGCTGGCTACACCTTC,TRBD1,few,TRBV4-2,TRBJ1-2
CASRNHGAGTDTQYF,TGTGCCAGCAGGAACCACGGGGCTGGCACAGATACGCAGTATTTT,-,many,TRBV28,TRBJ2-3
CASSLPGGVNNEQFF,TGTGCCAGCAGTTTACCAGGGGGCGTAAACAATGAGCAGTTCTTC,TRBD1,few,TRBV28,TRBJ2-1
CASSLSSAPYNEQFF,TGTGCCAGCAGCTTATCTAGCGCCCCTTACAATGAGCAGTTCTTC,-,many,TRBV11-2,TRBJ2-1
CASSEVQTLYGYTF,TGTGCCAGCAGTGAGGTCCAGACGCTATATGGCTACACCTTC,-,-,TRBV2,TRBJ1-2
CASSAGRYNSPLHF,TGTGCCAGCAGTGCAGGGAGGTACAATTCACCCCTCCACTTT,-,-,TRBV6-1,TRBJ1-6
CASSMDRDRSRETQYF,TGTGCCAGCAGCATGGACCGGGACAGGTCCCGAGAGACCCAGTACTTC,-,-,TRBV21-1,TRBJ2-5
CASSYRTGGLQETQYF,TGTGCCAGCAGTTACAGGACAGGGGGCCTTCAAGAGACCCAGTACTTC,TRBD1,few,TRBV6-2/TRBV6-3,TRBJ2-5
CASSWNNEQFF,TGTGCCAGCAGTTGGAACAATGAGCAGTTCTTC,-,many,TRBV6-6,TRBJ2-1
CASSTRLAANAKNIQYF,TGTGCCAGCAGTACCAGACTAGCGGCCAACGCAAAAAACATTCAGTACTTC,TRBD2,-,TRBV27,TRBJ2-4
CASSLAPAGTSEQFF,TGTGCCAGCAGCTTGGCGCCAGCGGGGACTTCTGAGCAGTTCTTC,TRBD2,many,TRBV5-4,TRBJ2-1
CASSDRHPYSNQPQHF,TGTGCCAGCAGTGACAGGCACCCATATAGCAATCAGCCCCAGCATTTT,-,-,TRBV6-1,TRBJ1-5
CASSHTPGGPPEAFF,TGCGCCAGCAGCCATACGCCCGGGGGCCCTCCTGAAGCTTTCTTT,-,many,TRBV4-3,TRBJ1-1
CSARDHRQSRALNQPQHF,TGCAGTGCTAGAGACCACCGACAGTCAAGAGCCCTTAATCAGCCCCAGCATTTT,-,few,TRBV20-1,TRBJ1-5
CASSGTSNTETQYF,TGTGCCAGCAGCGGGACTAGTAATACCGAGACCCAGTACTTC,TRBD2,many,TRBV5-4,TRBJ2-5
CASSLSSAGGSYNSPLHF,TGTGCCAGCAGCTTATCATCGGCAGGGGGCTCCTATAATTCACCCCTCCACTTT,TRBD1,few,TRBV7-9,TRBJ1-6
CASSLDVVDTQYF,TGCGCCAGCAGCTTGGATGTCGTCGATACGCAGTATTTT,-,many,TRBV5-1,TRBJ2-3
CSVGGQGGNEQYF,TGCAGCGTTGGGGGTCAAGGGGGGAACGAGCAGTACTTC,-,few,TRBV29-1,TRBJ2-7
CASSPRGLSYNEQFF,TGTGCCAGCAGCCCCAGGGGCCTGTCCTACAATGAGCAGTTCTTC,-,-,TRBV6-5,TRBJ2-1
CASSLDPGTAWGGQFF,TGTGCCAGCAGCTTGGATCCCGGGACAGCCTGGGGGGGGCAGTTCTTC,-,-,TRBV11-2,TRBJ2-1
CSVWTGRDSYEQYF,TGCAGCGTTTGGACAGGGAGGGATTCGTACGAGCAGTACTTC,-,many,TRBV29-1,TRBJ2-7
CASSLRVRIDGYTF,TGTGCCAGCAGTCTCAGGGTTAGAATTGATGGCTACACCTTC,-,-,TRBV28,TRBJ1-2
CASSFSGRGKNEQFF,TGTGCCAGCAGCTTTAGCGGGAGGGGGAAGAATGAGCAGTTCTTC,TRBD2,many,TRBV11-2,TRBJ2-1
CASSLDGTVSYEQYF,TGTGCCAGCAGCTTGGACGGGACAGTTAGCTACGAGCAGTACTTC,TRBD1,few,TRBV7-2,TRBJ2-7
CASSYRGQENTGELFF,TGTGCCAGCAGTTACCGGGGGCAGGAGAACACCGGGGAGCTGTTTTTT,-,many,TRBV6-5,TRBJ2-2
CSVTGGPETQYF,TGCAGCGTCACAGGGGGCCCAGAGACCCAGTACTTC,TRBD1,few,TRBV29-1,TRBJ2-5
CASSIRQESSGANVLTF,TGTGCCAGCAGCATCCGACAGGAAAGCTCTGGGGCCAACGTCCTGACTTTC,-,many,TRBV4-2,TRBJ2-6
CASSLLPSGNTIYF,TGTGCCAGCAGTTTGCTGCCCTCTGGAAACACCATATATTTT,-,many,TRBV27,TRBJ1-3
CASGSYEQYF,TGTGCCAGCGGCTCCTACGAGCAGTACTTC,-,many,TRBV6-6,TRBJ2-7
CASSSRGLWAGGSFSYEQYF,TGTGCCAGCAGCTCTCGGGGGCTATGGGCGGGAGGTTCCTTCTCCTACGAGCAGTACTTC,TRBD2,-,TRBV11-2,TRBJ2-7
CASRPGLVGTGELFF,TGTGCCAGCAGACCGGGACTAGTGGGGACCGGGGAGCTGTTTTTT,TRBD2,many,TRBV3-1,TRBJ2-2
CATPERERGGYTF,TGTGCCACCCCCGAGAGGGAAAGGGGTGGCTACACCTTC,-,many,TRBV28,TRBJ1-2
CSARDPRSSGSTDTQYF,TGCAGTGCTAGAGACCCTCGGAGTAGCGGGAGCACAGATACGCAGTATTTT,TRBD2,-,TRBV20-1,TRBJ2-3
CASSPLPSGFSSYEQYF,TGTGCCAGCAGTCCCCTCCCCAGCGGGTTTAGCTCCTACGAGCAGTACTTC,-,few,TRBV28,TRBJ2-7
CASSQDLAGVSGANVLTF,TGCGCCAGCAGCCAAGATCTAGCGGGAGTTAGCGGGGCCAACGTCCTGACTTTC,TRBD2,many,TRBV4-3,TRBJ2-6
CASSLQGRGTEAFF,TGTGCCAGCAGTTTACAGGGGCGGGGCACTGAAGCTTTCTTT,-,many,TRBV12-3/TRBV12-4,TRBJ1-1
CSATEGANTEAFF,TGCAGCGCCACCGAGGGGGCGAATACTGAAGCTTTCTTT,TRBD1,many,TRBV29-1,TRBJ1-1
CASSPGTSGAWGEQFF,TGTGCCAGCAGCCCGGGGACTAGCGGGGCCTGGGGTGAGCAGTTCTTC,TRBD2,few,TRBV7-3,TRBJ2-1
CASSPRNRGGRAFF,TGTGCCAGCAGTCCCCGGAACAGGGGTGGAAGAGCTTTCTTT,TRBD1,few,TRBV27,TRBJ1-1
CAWSTQGPYQPQHF,TGTGCCTGGAGTACACAGGGGCCCTATCAGCCCCAGCATTTT,TRBD1,-,TRBV30,TRBJ1-5
CASSPTGVSSYEQYF,TGTGCCAGCAGCCCAACAGGGGTGAGCTCCTACGAGCAGTACTTC,TRBD1,few,TRBV11-2,TRBJ2-7
CASRAPGTGAGNTIYF,TGTGCCAGCAGGGCGCCGGGGACAGGGGCTGGAAACACCATATATTTT,TRBD1,many,TRBV25-1,TRBJ1-3
CASRGKGGASTDTQYF,TGCGCCAGCAGGGGAAAAGGGGGGGCTAGCACAGATACGCAGTATTTT,-,-,TRBV10-2,TRBJ2-3
CASSPGAGDNSPLHF,TGTGCCAGCTCACCAGGGGCAGGAGATAATTCACCCCTCCACTTT,-,-,TRBV18,TRBJ1-6
CASSPSRDSPLHF,TGTGCCAGCTCACCTTCGAGGGACTCACCCCTCCACTTT,-,many,TRBV18,TRBJ1-6
CSAPPGRRSYEQYF,TGCAGTGCTCCCCCGGGCCGAAGATCCTACGAGCAGTACTTC,-,-,TRBV20-1,TRBJ2-7
CSASTLGRNTGELFF,TGCAGTGCCAGCACTTTAGGGAGAAACACCGGGGAGCTGTTTTTT,-,many,TRBV20-1,TRBJ2-2
CASWLAGDSYEQYF,TGTGCCAGTTGGCTCGCGGGTGATTCCTACGAGCAGTACTTC,-,few,TRBV27,TRBJ2-7
CASQTGFHEQYF,TGTGCCAGCCAGACAGGGTTCCACGAGCAGTACTTC,TRBD1,-,TRBV6-5,TRBJ2-7